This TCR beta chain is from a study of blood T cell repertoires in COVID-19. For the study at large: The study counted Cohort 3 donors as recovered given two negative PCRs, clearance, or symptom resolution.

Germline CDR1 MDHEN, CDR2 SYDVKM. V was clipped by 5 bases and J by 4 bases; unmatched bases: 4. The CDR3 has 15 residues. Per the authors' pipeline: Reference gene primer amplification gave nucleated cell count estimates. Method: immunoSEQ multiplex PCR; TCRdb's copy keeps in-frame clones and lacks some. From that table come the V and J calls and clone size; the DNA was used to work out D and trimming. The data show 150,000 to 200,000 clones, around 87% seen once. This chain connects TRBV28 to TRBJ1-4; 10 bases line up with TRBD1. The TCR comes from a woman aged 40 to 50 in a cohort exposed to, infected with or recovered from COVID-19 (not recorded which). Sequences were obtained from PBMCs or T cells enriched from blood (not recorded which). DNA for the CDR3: TGTGCCAGCAGTGACAGGGGGCAGGTTAATGAAAAACTGTTTTTT. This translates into CASSDRGQVNEKLFF.